The present T cell receptor beta chain was sequenced within a study of cytomegalovirus exposure and HLA in healthy donors. About the study: The 600 to 800 first-cohort repertoires shared a platform with the 120 validation repertoires, as reported in a later analysis.

Study-level findings and limits: Specificity for CMV antigens was confirmed in vitro for a few of the CMV-associated chains.

Worth noting for this clone: No antigen is known for it.

Sequenced by immunoSEQ multiplex PCR; TCRdb stores in-frame clones only, minus some. The sample consists of 86,000 or so clones, about 96% of them appearing once. The CDR3 contains 12 residues. V was trimmed by 10 bases and J by 7 bases, leaving 17 bases between them. Germline CDR1 is SGHVS and CDR2 is FNYEAQ. The sequence was collected from a man aged 18 to 35 in good health and CMV-seropositive. This chain connects TRBV7-6 to TRBJ2-7; perhaps TRBD1 as D (6 bases). The sequencing input was PBMCs. In DNA form, the CDR3 reads TGTGCCAACGGACCAGGGGCCGGAGAGCAGTACTTC. The encoded protein is CANGPGAGEQYF. Full variable domain (missing parts from reference TRBV7-6 and TRBJ2-7): GAGVSQSPRYKVTKRGQDVALRCDPISGHVSLYWYRQALGQGPEFLTYFNYEAQQDKSGLPNDRFSAERPEGSISTLTIQRTEQRDSAMYRCANGPGAGEQYFGPGTRLTVT.